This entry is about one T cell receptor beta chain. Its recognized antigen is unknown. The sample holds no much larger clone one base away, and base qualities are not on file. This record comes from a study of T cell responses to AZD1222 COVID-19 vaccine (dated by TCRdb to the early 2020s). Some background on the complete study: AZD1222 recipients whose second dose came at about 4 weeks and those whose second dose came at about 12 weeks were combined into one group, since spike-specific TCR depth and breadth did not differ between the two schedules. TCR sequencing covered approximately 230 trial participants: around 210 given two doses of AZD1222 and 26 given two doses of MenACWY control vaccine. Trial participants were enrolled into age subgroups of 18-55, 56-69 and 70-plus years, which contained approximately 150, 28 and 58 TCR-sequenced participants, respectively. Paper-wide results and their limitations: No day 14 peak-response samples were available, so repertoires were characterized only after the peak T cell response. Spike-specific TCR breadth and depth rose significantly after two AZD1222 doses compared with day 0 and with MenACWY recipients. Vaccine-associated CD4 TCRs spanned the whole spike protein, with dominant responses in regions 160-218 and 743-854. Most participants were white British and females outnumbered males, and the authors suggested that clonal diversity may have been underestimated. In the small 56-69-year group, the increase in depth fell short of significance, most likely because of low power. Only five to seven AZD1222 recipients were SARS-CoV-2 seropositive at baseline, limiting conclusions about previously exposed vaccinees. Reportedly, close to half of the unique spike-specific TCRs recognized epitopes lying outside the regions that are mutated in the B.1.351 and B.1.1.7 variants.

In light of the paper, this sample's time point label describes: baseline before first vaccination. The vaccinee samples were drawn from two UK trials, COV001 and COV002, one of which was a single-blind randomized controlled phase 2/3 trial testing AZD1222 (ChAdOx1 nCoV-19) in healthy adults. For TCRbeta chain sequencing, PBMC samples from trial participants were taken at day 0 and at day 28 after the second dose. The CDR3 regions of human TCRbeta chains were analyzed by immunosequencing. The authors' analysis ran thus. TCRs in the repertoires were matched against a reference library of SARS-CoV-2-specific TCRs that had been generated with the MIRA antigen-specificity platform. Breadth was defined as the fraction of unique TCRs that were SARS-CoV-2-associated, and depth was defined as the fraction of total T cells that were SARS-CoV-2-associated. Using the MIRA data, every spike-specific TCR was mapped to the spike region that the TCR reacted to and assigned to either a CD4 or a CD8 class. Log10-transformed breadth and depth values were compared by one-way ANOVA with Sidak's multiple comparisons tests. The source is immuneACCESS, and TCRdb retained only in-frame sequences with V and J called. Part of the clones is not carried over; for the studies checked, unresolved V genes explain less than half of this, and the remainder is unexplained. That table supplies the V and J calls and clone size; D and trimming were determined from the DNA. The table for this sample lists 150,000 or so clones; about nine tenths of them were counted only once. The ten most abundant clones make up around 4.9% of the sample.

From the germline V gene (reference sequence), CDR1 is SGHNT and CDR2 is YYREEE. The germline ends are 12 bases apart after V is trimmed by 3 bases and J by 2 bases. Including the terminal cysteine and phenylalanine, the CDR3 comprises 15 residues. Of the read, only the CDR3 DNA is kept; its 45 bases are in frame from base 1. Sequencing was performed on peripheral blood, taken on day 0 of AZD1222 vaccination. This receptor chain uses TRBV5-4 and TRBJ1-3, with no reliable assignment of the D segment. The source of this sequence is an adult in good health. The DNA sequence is TGTGCCAGCAGCTCTCCAGGTCGTGCTGGAAACACCATATATTTT. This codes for CASSSPGRAGNTIYF.